These 30 T cell receptor beta chains came from one sample sequenced in a study of blood T cell repertoires in COVID-19. TCRdb's table, derived via immunoSEQ multiplex PCR, lists solely in-frame clones and lacks some. This sample carries approximately 360,000 clones, around 91% of them seen once, and the ten largest clones take about 6.5%. The specimen sequenced was peripheral blood. The receptors derive from a man aged 18 to 29 with active or convalescent COVID-19.

This clone was seen a handful of times. The chain combines TRBV24-1 with TRBJ1-5; 10 bases fit TRBD1. V trimming: 3 bases; J trimming: 7 bases; junction bases outside the gene matches: 2. CDR3 length: 14 amino acids. CDR1 and CDR2 (germline): KGHDR, SFDVKD. CDR3 protein: CATSDGDRGQPQHF. CDR3 sequence (DNA): TGTGCCACCAGTGATGGGGACAGGGGACAGCCCCAGCATTTT.

CDR3 sequence: CASSQEWERGSTDTQYF. The CDR3 coding sequence is TGCGCCAGCAGCCAAGAATGGGAGCGGGGCAGCACAGATACGCAGTATTTT. The chain has TRBV4-3 and TRBJ2-3; 7 positions match TRBD2. V lost 0 bases, J lost 0 bases, and 6 bases stayed unmatched. Germline CDR1 is LGHNA and CDR2 is YSLEER. The CDR3 consists of 17 residues.

CDR3 amino acids: CASSRNRLSNEKLFF. The CDR3 region has the DNA TGTGCCAGCAGCCGGAACAGGTTAAGTAATGAAAAACTGTTTTTT. The V and J genes are TRBV7-8 and TRBJ1-4, with a weak D call TRBD1 (5 bases). Between the trimmed V and J ends, which lost 5 bases and 4 bases, there was a span of 14 bases. The CDR3 loop spans 15 amino acids. Germline V CDR1 and CDR2: SGHVS, FQNEAQ.

This sequence joins TRBV24-1 and TRBJ2-1; 11 nucleotides match TRBD2. Germline V gene sequence: CDR1 KGHDR, CDR2 SFDVKD. CDR3 length: 15 amino acids. J was trimmed by 5 bases and V by 8 bases; bases with no gene match: 7. CDR3 residues: CATNHRLAGNNEQFF. CDR3 DNA sequence: TGTGCCACCAACCATCGACTAGCGGGAAACAATGAGCAGTTCTTC.

This sequence joins TRBV4-3 and TRBJ1-3; 7 nucleotides match TRBD1. The CDR3 sequence is 18 residues long. V trimming: 2 bases; J trimming: 2 bases; junction bases outside the gene matches: 12. From germline, CDR1 is LGHNA and CDR2 YSLEER. CDR3 bases: TGCGCCAGCAGCCAATACATGACAGGGTTCGGGGCTGGAAACACCATATATTTT. Amino acid sequence: CASSQYMTGFGAGNTIYF.

This rearrangement joins TRBV4-2 to TRBJ2-1; TRBD2 matches at 7 bases. The CDR3 totals 17 residues. Per germline, CDR1 LGHNA and CDR2 YNFKEQ. V trimming: 0 bases; J trimming: 0 bases; junction bases outside the gene matches: 5. As DNA, the CDR3 is TGTGCCAGCAGCCAAGATCTGTCGGGGGGCTCCTACAATGAGCAGTTCTTC. This encodes CASSQDLSGGSYNEQFF.

The chain has TRBV5-1 and TRBJ1-4; TRBD1 is a possible D gene (6 bases). The CDR3 is made up of 14 amino acids. V was pared by 4 bases and J by 5 bases, with 12 bases between. From germline, CDR1 is SGHRS and CDR2 YFSETQ. The CDR3 DNA is TGCGCCAGCAGCGGAGACAGGCCGAATGAAAAACTGTTTTTT. Translating gives CASSGDRPNEKLFF.

The chain links TRBV27 to TRBJ2-1; D might be TRBD2 (5 bases). CDR1 and CDR2 (germline): MNHEY, SMNVEV (reference sequence). The germline V and J ends were trimmed by 7 bases and 6 bases, with 16 bases remaining between them. The CDR3 length is 14 residues. DNA of the CDR3: TGTGCCAGCACCCGACACGGACTTATCAATGAGCAGTTCTTC. It yields the protein CASTRHGLINEQFF.

This clone was seen just once. The rearrangement links TRBV27 to TRBJ2-5; 9 bases match TRBD2. Unmatched junction bases numbered 10, after V lost 6 bases and J lost 5 bases. From germline, CDR1 is MNHEY and CDR2 SMNVEV (reference sequence). This CDR3 contains 15 residues. The CDR3 DNA follows: TGTGCCAGCAGATTTAGCGGGAGTATTCGGGAGACCCAGTACTTC. Translation gives CASRFSGSIRETQYF.

In DNA, the CDR3 is TGTGCCAGCAGCCTGACAGGGGTAGGCGAGCAGTACTTC. Its translation is CASSLTGVGEQYF. The chain combines TRBV7-9 with TRBJ2-7, with 8 bases that match TRBD1. Trimming at V came to 5 bases and at J to 6 bases, leaving 6 bases not matched to a gene. The CDR3 is 13 residues long. Germline values: CDR1 SEHNR, CDR2 FQNEAQ (reference sequence).

The J gene is TRBJ2-2, the V gene TRBV4-1; TRBD1 matches at 7 bases. CDR3 size: 17 residues. V dropped 1 base and J dropped 7; count of bases not matched to a gene: 12. Looked up from germline, CDR1 is MGHRA and CDR2 is YSYEKL. DNA for the CDR3: TGCGCCAGCAGCCAAGCCCCAGTCAGGGGGATTAGCGGGGAGCTGTTTTTT. Translating it yields CASSQAPVRGISGELFF.

The chain carries TRBV5-3 and TRBJ1-5, with D unresolved. TRBV5-3 is given ORF status, its function remaining uncertain. This CDR3 comprises 14 residues. Trimming left V 5 bases short and J 7 bases short, with 16 bases between. CDR3 sequence reads: CARRSWHGGQPQHF. Here the CDR3 DNA reads TGTGCCAGAAGATCCTGGCATGGAGGCCAGCCCCAGCATTTT.

V is TRBV28 and J is TRBJ1-4; TRBD1 might be the D (5 bases). Germline values: CDR1 MDHEN, CDR2 SYDVKM. The CDR3 loop spans 15 amino acids. V was shortened by 2 bases and J by 0 bases, with 7 bases between the two germline ends. CDR3 protein: CASSLRQSTNEKLFF. CDR3 sequence (DNA): TGTGCCAGCAGTTTACGACAGTCAACTAATGAAAAACTGTTTTTT.

The gene calls are TRBV18 and TRBJ2-3; D not resolved. The CDR3 contains 12 residues. Germline V gene data show CDR1 as KGHSH and CDR2 as LQKENI. V lost 4 bases and J 4 bases, leaving 6 bases between the germline ends. The DNA for the CDR3 is TGTGCCAGCTCACACTCCCCAGATACGCAGTATTTT. Translated, it gives CASSHSPDTQYF.

The V gene is TRBV5-1, the J gene TRBJ1-5; TRBD1 is a possible D gene (6 bases). The ends were cut back, 4 bases at V and 5 bases at J, with 16 bases in the middle. The CDR3 has 15 amino acids. Per germline, CDR1 SGHRS and CDR2 YFSETQ. The CDR3 DNA follows: TGCGCCAGCAGCGAGGGACAAAGGATGGATCAGCCCCAGCATTTT. It is translated as CASSEGQRMDQPQHF.

The CDR3 nucleotides are TGTGCCAGCAGCCGCGGAGCAGCTTGGGGCTACACCTTC. As protein: CASSRGAAWGYTF. This sequence joins TRBV14 and TRBJ1-2; D is unresolved. The V end was cut by 4 bases, the J end by 8 bases, with 14 bases between. From germline, CDR1 is SGHDN and CDR2 FVKESK. This CDR3 contains 13 residues.

The rearrangement links TRBV7-6 to TRBJ1-2; 8 positions match TRBD1. This CDR3 has 13 amino acids. Per germline, CDR1 SGHVS and CDR2 FNYEAQ. With 5 bases clipped from V and 6 bases from J, the junction kept 5 bases outside the gene matches. The CDR3 loop reads CASSGDRGNGYTF. The CDR3 nucleotides read TGTGCCAGCAGCGGAGACAGGGGTAATGGCTACACCTTC. The variable domain in full, completed from reference TRBV7-6 and TRBJ1-2, reads GAGVSQSPRYKVTKRGQDVALRCDPISGHVSLYWYRQALGQGPEFLTYFNYEAQQDKSGLPNDRFSAERPEGSISTLTIQRTEQRDSAMYRCASSGDRGNGYTFGSGTRLTVV.

This clone was observed a single time. The chain uses TRBV7-2 and TRBJ1-4, with D possibly TRBD1 on 6 matching bases. CDR1 is SGHTA, CDR2 FQGNSA, per germline. This CDR3 contains 15 residues. Trimming removed 4 bases from V and 3 bases from J, with 12 bases in between. CDR3 DNA sequence: TGTGCCAGCAGCTCGCTGGGGGCGGCTAATGAAAAACTGTTTTTT. Translating gives CASSSLGAANEKLFF.

This sequence joins TRBV6-5 and TRBJ2-7; TRBD1 agrees at 10 bases. The CDR3 consists of 13 residues. Trimming cost V 6 bases and J 6 bases; bases outside gene matches: 5. Germline CDR1 MNHEY, CDR2 SVGAGI. The CDR3 loop is CASRRDRGTEQYF. As DNA, the CDR3 is TGTGCCAGCAGAAGGGACAGGGGAACCGAGCAGTACTTC.

The rearrangement joins TRBV7-9 to TRBJ2-3; 11 bases match TRBD2. Germline loops: CDR1 SEHNR, CDR2 FQNEAQ (reference sequence). Trimming removed 2 bases from V and 6 bases from J; junction bases left unmatched: 10. The CDR3 runs to 17 residues. The CDR3 loop is CASSLSLAGAFFDTQYF. The CDR3 nucleotides are TGTGCCAGCAGCTTATCACTAGCGGGGGCGTTTTTCGATACGCAGTATTTT.

V gene TRBV28 combines with J gene TRBJ1-5; perhaps TRBD1 as D (6 bases). The V end lost 7 bases, the J end lost 0 bases, and 10 bases lay between the germline ends. The germline CDR1 and CDR2 sequences are MDHEN and SYDVKM. CDR3 length: 14 amino acids. This CDR3 reads CASITGNSNQPQHF. The CDR3 DNA is TGTGCCAGCATAACAGGGAATAGCAATCAGCCCCAGCATTTT. Drawing the rest from reference TRBV28 and TRBJ1-5, the complete variable domain is DVKVTQSSRYLVKRTGEKVFLECVQDMDHENMFWYRQDPGLGLRLIYFSYDVKMKEKGDIPEGYSVSREKKERFSLILESASTNQTSMYLCASITGNSNQPQHFGDGTRLSIL.

This chain uses TRBV7-9 with TRBJ2-7, with a weak D call TRBD2 (5 bases). Trimming shortened V by 1 base and J by 6 bases, and 13 bases separated the two germline ends. The CDR3 contains 14 residues. Germline V gives CDR1 SEHNR, CDR2 FQNEAQ (reference sequence). The chain's CDR3 is CASSLGSSGVEQYF. CDR3 DNA sequence: TGTGCCAGCAGCTTAGGGTCCAGCGGCGTCGAGCAGTACTTC.

The V gene is TRBV7-2, the J gene TRBJ1-1; the D gene is possibly TRBD1 (6 bases). CDR3 length: 15 residues. Trimming took 5 bases from V and 7 from J, leaving 20 bases between them. CDR1 SGHTA and CDR2 FQGNSA come from the germline V gene. Written as DNA, the CDR3 is TGTGCCAGCAGCCCCAGACCATCAGGGGAAGGTGAAGCTTTCTTT. This codes for CASSPRPSGEGEAFF. The variable domain in full, with the rest retrieved from reference TRBV7-2 and TRBJ1-1, is GAGVSQSPSNKVTEKGKDVELRCDPISGHTALYWYRQSLGQGLEFLIYFQGNSAPDKSGLPSDRFSAERTGGSVSTLTIQRTQQEDSAVYLCASSPRPSGEGEAFFGQGTRLTVV.

The chain joins TRBV10-3 to TRBJ2-5, with no clear D. This CDR3 has 14 amino acids. With 0 bases removed from V and 1 base from J, the gap between germline ends came to 6 bases. Germline V gene sequence: CDR1 ENHRY, CDR2 SYGVKD. CDR3 region: CAISESTVQETQYF. CDR3 in DNA: TGTGCCATCAGTGAGTCAACAGTCCAAGAGACCCAGTACTTC.

The chain employs TRBV7-2 and TRBJ1-2; D unclear. This CDR3 contains 14 residues. The germline gives CDR1 SGHTA, CDR2 FQGNSA. V was trimmed by 3 bases and J by 7 bases, leaving 15 bases between them. The CDR3 protein is CASSFDRSSLGYTF. The CDR3 bases are TGTGCCAGCAGCTTCGATAGATCGTCCCTTGGCTACACCTTC.

The chain has TRBV2 and TRBJ2-1; 9 bases match TRBD1. Germline values: CDR1 SNHLY, CDR2 FYNNEI. CDR3 length equals 18 residues. Trimming cost V 7 bases and J 4 bases; bases outside gene matches: 17. CDR3 DNA: TGTGCCAGCAAGCTTGAACCGGGACAGGGAGCCAGATACAATGAGCAGTTCTTC. Its translation: CASKLEPGQGARYNEQFF.

The J gene is TRBJ1-4, the V gene TRBV2; D is possibly TRBD1 (6 bases). This CDR3 region has 13 residues. CDR1 and CDR2 (germline): SNHLY, FYNNEI. The ends were cut back, 5 bases at V and 10 bases at J, with 14 bases in the middle. CDR3 sequence (DNA): TGTGCCAGCAGTTTACAGGGCCCAGGAAAACTGTTTTTT. This encodes CASSLQGPGKLFF.

The V and J genes are TRBV18 and TRBJ1-5, with no clear D. Germline CDR1 KGHSH, CDR2 LQKENI. CDR3 length equals 15 residues. V lost 3 bases and J lost 0, with 9 bases in between. The CDR3 protein is CASSPGHPSNQPQHF. In DNA, the CDR3 is TGTGCCAGCTCACCGGGCCACCCTAGCAATCAGCCCCAGCATTTT.

On this clone itself: At one boundary the junction diverges from the germline segment, which might be a read error. This sequence joins TRBV6-6 and TRBJ2-1, with 9 bases that match TRBD2. The CDR3 spans 16 residues. CDR1 and CDR2 (germline): MNHNY, SVGAGI (reference sequence). The CDR3 coding sequence is TGTGCCAGCAGTTACCCTAGCGGGGACTCCAACAATGAGCAGTTCTTC. It translates to CASSYPSGDSNNEQFF.

This clone was found once. The CDR3 sequence: CASSLQGTEKLFF. The CDR3 DNA follows: TGTGCCAGCAGTCTACAGGGGACTGAAAAACTGTTTTTT. V and J are TRBV27 and TRBJ1-4; 7 bases align to TRBD1. Germline CDR1 reads MNHEY; CDR2 reads SMNVEV (reference sequence). The CDR3 loop spans 13 amino acids. J lost 7 bases, V lost 5 bases, and 4 bases had no gene match.